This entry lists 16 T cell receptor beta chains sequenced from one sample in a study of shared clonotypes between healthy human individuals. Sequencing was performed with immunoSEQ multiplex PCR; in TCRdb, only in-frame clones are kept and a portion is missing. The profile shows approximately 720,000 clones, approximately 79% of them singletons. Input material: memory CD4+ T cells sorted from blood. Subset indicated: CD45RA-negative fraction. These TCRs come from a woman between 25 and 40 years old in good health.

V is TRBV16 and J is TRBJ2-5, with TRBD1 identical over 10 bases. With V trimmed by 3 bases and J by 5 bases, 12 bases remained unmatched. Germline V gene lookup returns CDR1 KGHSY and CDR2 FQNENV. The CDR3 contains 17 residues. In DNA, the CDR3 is TGTGCCAGCAGCCAGCAACCGGGACAGGGGAGGTTGGAGACCCAGTACTTC. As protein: CASSQQPGQGRLETQYF. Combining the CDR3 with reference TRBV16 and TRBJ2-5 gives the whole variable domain GEEVAQTPKHLVRGEGQKAKLYCAPIKGHSYVFWYQQVLKNEFKFLISFQNENVFDETGMPKERFSAKCLPNSPCSLEIQATKLEDSAVYFCASSQQPGQGRLETQYFGPGTRLLVL.

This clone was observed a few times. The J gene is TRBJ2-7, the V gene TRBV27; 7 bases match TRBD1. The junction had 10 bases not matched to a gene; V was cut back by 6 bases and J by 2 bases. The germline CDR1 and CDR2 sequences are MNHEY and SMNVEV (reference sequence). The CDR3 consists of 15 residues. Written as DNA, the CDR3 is TGTGCCAGCAGGCGAACAGGGGACGAACCCTACGAGCAGTACTTC. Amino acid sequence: CASRRTGDEPYEQYF.

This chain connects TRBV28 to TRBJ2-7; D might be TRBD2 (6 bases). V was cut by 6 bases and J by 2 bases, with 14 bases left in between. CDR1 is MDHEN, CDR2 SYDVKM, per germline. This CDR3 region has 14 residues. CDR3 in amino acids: CASSLEGQPYEQYF. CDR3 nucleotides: TGTGCCAGCAGCCTGGAGGGGCAGCCCTACGAGCAGTACTTC. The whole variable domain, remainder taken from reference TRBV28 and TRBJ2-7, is DVKVTQSSRYLVKRTGEKVFLECVQDMDHENMFWYRQDPGLGLRLIYFSYDVKMKEKGDIPEGYSVSREKKERFSLILESASTNQTSMYLCASSLEGQPYEQYFGPGTRLTVT.

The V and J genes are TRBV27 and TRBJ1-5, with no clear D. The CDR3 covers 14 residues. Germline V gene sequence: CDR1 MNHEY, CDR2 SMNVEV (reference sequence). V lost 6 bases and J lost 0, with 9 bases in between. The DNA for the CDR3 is TGTGCCAGCAGAGGACCTTATAGCAATCAGCCCCAGCATTTT. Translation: CASRGPYSNQPQHF.

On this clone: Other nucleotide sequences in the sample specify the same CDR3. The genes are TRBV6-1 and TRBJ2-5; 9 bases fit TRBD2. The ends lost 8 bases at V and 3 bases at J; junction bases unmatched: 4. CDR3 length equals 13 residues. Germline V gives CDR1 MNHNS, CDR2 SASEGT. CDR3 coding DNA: TGTGCCAGCGGCTTAGCGGGAGAAGAGACCCAGTACTTC. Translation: CASGLAGEETQYF.

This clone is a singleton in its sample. Written as DNA, the CDR3 is TGCGCCAGCAGCCTCGGGACGGTCGGAGACACCATATATTTT. Protein: CASSLGTVGDTIYF. The chain couples TRBV5-1 to TRBJ1-3; weak D call: TRBD1 (5 bases). Trimming stripped 4 bases from V and 8 bases from J, with 16 bases between. CDR3 length: 14 residues. Germline V gene sequence: CDR1 SGHRS, CDR2 YFSETQ.

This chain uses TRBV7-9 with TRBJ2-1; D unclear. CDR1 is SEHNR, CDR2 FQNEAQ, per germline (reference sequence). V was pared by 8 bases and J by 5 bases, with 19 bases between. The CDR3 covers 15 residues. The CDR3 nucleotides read TGTGCCAGCCCTCGGGTAGAGGTGGTGGACAATGAGCAGTTCTTC. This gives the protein CASPRVEVVDNEQFF.

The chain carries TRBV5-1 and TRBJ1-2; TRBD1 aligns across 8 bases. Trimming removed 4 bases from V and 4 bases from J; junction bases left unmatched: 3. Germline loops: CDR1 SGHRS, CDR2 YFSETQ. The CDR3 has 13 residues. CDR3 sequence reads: CASSPDRVYGYTF. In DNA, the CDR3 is TGCGCCAGCAGCCCGGACAGGGTCTATGGCTACACCTTC.

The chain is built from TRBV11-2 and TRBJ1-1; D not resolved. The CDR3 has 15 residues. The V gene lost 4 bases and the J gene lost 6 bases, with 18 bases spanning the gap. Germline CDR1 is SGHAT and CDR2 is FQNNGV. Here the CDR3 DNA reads TGTGCCAGCAGCTCATGGACGGGAGGGTCGGCTGAAGCTTTCTTT. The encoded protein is CASSSWTGGSAEAFF.

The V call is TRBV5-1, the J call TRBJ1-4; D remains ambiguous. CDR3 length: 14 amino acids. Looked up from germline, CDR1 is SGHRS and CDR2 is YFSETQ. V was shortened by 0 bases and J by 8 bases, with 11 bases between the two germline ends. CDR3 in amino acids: CASSLEWAGEKLFF. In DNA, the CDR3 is TGCGCCAGCAGCTTGGAGTGGGCGGGCGAAAAACTGTTTTTT.

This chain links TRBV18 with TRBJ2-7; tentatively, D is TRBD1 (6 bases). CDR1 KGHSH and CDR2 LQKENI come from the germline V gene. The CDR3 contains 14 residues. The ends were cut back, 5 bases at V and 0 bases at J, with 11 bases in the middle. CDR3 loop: CASSSDSSSYEQYF. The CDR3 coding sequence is TGTGCCAGCTCATCGGACAGTAGCTCCTACGAGCAGTACTTC. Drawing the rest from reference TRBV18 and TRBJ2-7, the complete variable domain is NAGVMQNPRHLVRRRGQEARLRCSPMKGHSHVYWYRQLPEEGLKFMVYLQKENIIDESGMPKERFSAEFPKEGPSILRIQQVVRGDSAAYFCASSSDSSSYEQYFGPGTRLTVT.

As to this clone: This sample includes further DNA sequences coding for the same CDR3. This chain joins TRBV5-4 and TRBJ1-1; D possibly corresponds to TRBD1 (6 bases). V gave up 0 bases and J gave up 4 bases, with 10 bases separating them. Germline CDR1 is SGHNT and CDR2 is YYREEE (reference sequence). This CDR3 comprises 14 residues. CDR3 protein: CASSLEQGLTEAFF. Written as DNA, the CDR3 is TGTGCCAGCAGCTTGGAACAGGGTCTCACTGAAGCTTTCTTT.

Here the CDR3 reads CASTLPGTGGIYEQYF. CDR3 DNA: TGTGCCAGCACTCTCCCGGGGACAGGGGGAATCTACGAGCAGTACTTC. The rearrangement joins TRBV7-9 to TRBJ2-7, with 11 positions matching TRBD1. CDR3 length equals 16 residues. CDR1 and CDR2 from the germline V gene are SEHNR and FQNEAQ (reference sequence). Germline trimming cut 7 bases from V and 3 bases from J; bases unmatched to any gene: 11.

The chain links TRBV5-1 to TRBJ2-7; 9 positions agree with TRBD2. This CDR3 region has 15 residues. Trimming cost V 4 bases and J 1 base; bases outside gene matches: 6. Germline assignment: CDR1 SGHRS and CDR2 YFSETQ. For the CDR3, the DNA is TGCGCCAGCAGCGCACTAGCGGGCCATTCCTACGAGCAGTACTTC. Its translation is CASSALAGHSYEQYF.

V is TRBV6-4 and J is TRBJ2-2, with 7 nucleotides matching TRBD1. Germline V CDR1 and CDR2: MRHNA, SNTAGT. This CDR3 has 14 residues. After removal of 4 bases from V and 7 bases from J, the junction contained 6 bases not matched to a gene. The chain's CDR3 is CASSARGQNGELFF. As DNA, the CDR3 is TGTGCCAGCAGTGCCAGGGGACAGAACGGGGAGCTGTTTTTT.

The CDR3 sequence is CASRVEIAGSYEQYF. CDR3 in DNA: TGTGCCAGCAGAGTTGAAATAGCGGGTTCCTACGAGCAGTACTTC. J is TRBJ2-7 and V is TRBV28; TRBD2 matches at 7 bases. This CDR3 is built from 15 residues. V dropped 6 bases and J dropped 1; count of bases not matched to a gene: 9. Per germline, CDR1 MDHEN and CDR2 SYDVKM. Looking up the rest from reference TRBV28 and TRBJ2-7 gives the full variable domain: DVKVTQSSRYLVKRTGEKVFLECVQDMDHENMFWYRQDPGLGLRLIYFSYDVKMKEKGDIPEGYSVSREKKERFSLILESASTNQTSMYLCASRVEIAGSYEQYFGPGTRLTVT.